Below, 12 T cell receptor beta chains from the same sample are listed, as sequenced in a study of cytomegalovirus exposure and HLA in healthy donors. Libraries were prepared by immunoSEQ multiplex PCR; TCRdb keeps only in-frame clonotypes and omits some of them. The sample carries tens of thousands of clones, around 95% recorded once. Sequenced material: PBMCs. These receptors all stem from a woman younger than 35 in good health and CMV-seronegative.

The chain carries TRBV6-1 and TRBJ1-6, with D possibly matching TRBD1 (6 bases). The germline V gene has CDR1 MNHNS and CDR2 SASEGT. Trimming stripped 2 bases from V and 0 bases from J, with 8 bases between. This CDR3 has 16 amino acids. Written as DNA, the CDR3 is TGTGCCAGCAGTGAACAGGGGAACTCCTATAATTCACCCCTCCACTTT. It translates to CASSEQGNSYNSPLHF.

With respect to this clone: Given the absence of the conserved phenylalanine or tryptophan at the CDR3 end, a read error is likely. Because the CDR3's place on the DNA is in doubt, the DNA is left out and the CDR3 is given as listed by TCRdb. V usage is TRBV6-1 and J usage is TRBJ2-4; TRBD1 is the table's D call and was not checked against the DNA. Germline V gene sequence: CDR1 MNHNS, CDR2 SASEGT. The CDR3 is 9 amino acids in total, end residues counted. CDR3 sequence reads: CASKVKTGG.

This clone was seen just once. The genes are TRBV2 and TRBJ1-1; maybe TRBD1 (5 bases). The CDR3 covers 13 residues. Looked up from germline, CDR1 is SNHLY and CDR2 is FYNNEI. V was pared by 7 bases and J by 1 base, with 10 bases between. The CDR3 coding sequence is TGTGCCAGCAATGCGGACACGAACACTGAAGCTTTCTTT. Residues: CASNADTNTEAFF.

This chain connects TRBV6-5 to TRBJ2-7; TRBD1 agrees at 8 bases. Germline CDR1 MNHEY, CDR2 SVGAGI. This CDR3 has 14 amino acids. V lost 2 bases to trimming and J lost 7 bases; unmatched junction nucleotides: 7. The CDR3 reads CASSYPRTGREQYF. DNA for the CDR3: TGTGCCAGCAGTTACCCTAGGACAGGGAGGGAGCAGTACTTC.

In this sample, this clone turned up a few times. This sequence joins TRBV4-2 and TRBJ2-3; 11 nucleotides match TRBD2. V trimming: 0 bases; J trimming: 3 bases; junction bases outside the gene matches: 5. The CDR3 totals 17 residues. Germline CDR1 is LGHNA and CDR2 is YNFKEQ. The CDR3 bases are TGTGCCAGCAGCCAAGATCCTCTAGCGGGGGGAACAGATACGCAGTATTTT. Protein: CASSQDPLAGGTDTQYF.

Concerning this clone: The junction shows a germline mismatch at one end, possibly a read error. J is TRBJ1-2 and V is TRBV6-1, with D possibly being TRBD1 (5 bases). CDR1 and CDR2 from the germline V gene are MNHNS and SASEGT. This CDR3 is built from 12 residues. The CDR3 spells CASSIGGVWFSF. CDR3 nucleotides: TGTGCCAGCAGCATAGGAGGGGTTTGGTTTAGCTTC.

J is TRBJ2-3 and V is TRBV5-4, with 8 positions matching TRBD2. V trimming: 2 bases; J trimming: 2 bases; junction bases outside the gene matches: 4. The CDR3 extends over 15 amino acids. Germline V gene data show CDR1 as SGHNT and CDR2 as YYREEE (reference sequence). The CDR3 DNA reads TGTGCCAGCAGCTTAAGCGGGGGCGTCACAGATACGCAGTATTTT. Protein: CASSLSGGVTDTQYF.

The chain has TRBV29-1 and TRBJ2-5; D is possibly TRBD1 (5 bases). The CDR3 is made up of 13 amino acids. The V end lost 8 bases, the J end lost 3 bases, and 16 bases lay between the germline ends. CDR1 and CDR2 (germline): SQVTM, ANQGSEA. CDR3 protein: CSLRETDKETQYF. The CDR3 DNA sequence: TGCAGCCTCCGCGAGACAGACAAAGAGACCCAGTACTTC.

This chain uses TRBV14 with TRBJ1-5, with D maybe TRBD1 (6 bases). The V end lost 1 base, the J end lost 1 base, and 17 bases lay between the germline ends. This CDR3 has 18 amino acids. The germline V gene encodes CDR1 SGHDN and CDR2 FVKESK. The CDR3 spells CASSQGGSTGHSNQPQHF. The CDR3 DNA reads as TGTGCCAGCAGCCAAGGTGGTAGTACGGGACACAGCAATCAGCCCCAGCATTTT.

The chain carries TRBV28 and TRBJ2-7, with 7 bases that match TRBD1. Per germline, CDR1 MDHEN and CDR2 SYDVKM. This CDR3 is built from 18 residues. V was pared by 7 bases and J by 6 bases, with 24 bases of the junction left unmatched. CDR3 loop: CASTTSSTGLSLFGEQYF. In nucleotides, the CDR3 is TGTGCCAGCACCACATCCTCGACAGGGTTATCTCTCTTCGGCGAGCAGTACTTC.

This rearrangement joins TRBV5-6 to TRBJ2-3, with D possibly TRBD2 on 5 matching bases. Germline V lookup: CDR1 SGHDT, CDR2 YYEEEE. This CDR3 has 17 residues. The ends were cut back, 0 bases at V and 0 bases at J, with 14 bases in the middle. CDR3 coding DNA: TGTGCCAGCAGCTTGGACCCCCGCAGGACTAGCACAGATACGCAGTATTTT. This gives the protein CASSLDPRRTSTDTQYF.

The CDR3 nucleotides are TGCGCCAGCAGCTTGACGTTAACGGGCAGGGGCACAGATACGCAGTATTTT. Its protein is CASSLTLTGRGTDTQYF. This chain links TRBV5-1 with TRBJ2-3, with a weak D call TRBD1 (5 bases). CDR1 SGHRS and CDR2 YFSETQ come from the germline V gene. With 1 base removed from V and 1 base from J, the gap between germline ends came to 16 bases. This CDR3 is 17 amino acids long.